This entry concerns a single TCR beta chain. Antigen specificity is unknown. Libraries were prepared by immunoSEQ multiplex PCR; TCRdb keeps only in-frame clonotypes and omits some of them. The sample lists 90,000 or so clones, approximately 89% occurring once. CDR1 is SNHLY, CDR2 FYNNEI, per germline. The length of the CDR3 is 13 residues. V gave up 3 bases and J gave up 7 bases, with 12 bases separating them. This record comes from a study of OX40 agonist ivuxolimab in advanced cancers. Study-level information: Antecedent anti-PD-1, anti-PD-L1 or anti-CTLA-4 therapy was permissible, with roughly 36% having received some. Study outcomes and limitations: Antigen specificity remained undetermined for the expanded peripheral T cells.

This clonotype originated in an adult with an advanced solid tumor such as melanoma, head and neck, liver or kidney cancer. This material consisted of CD4+ or CD8+ T cells sorted from blood, taken in a trial of the OX40 agonist ivuxolimab. This chain uses TRBV2 with TRBJ1-2; D is ambiguous. The chain's CDR3 is CASSDWVSSGYTF. The CDR3 DNA reads TGTGCCAGCAGTGATTGGGTCAGTAGTGGCTACACCTTC.